This T cell receptor beta chain was recorded in a study of immune evolution from preneoplasia to lung adenocarcinoma (dated by TCRdb to about 2021). Background for the entire study: HLA loss of heterozygosity was observed in around 7.5%, 14% and 36% of AIS, MIA and ADC lesions, respectively, and was not observed in any AAH lesions. The study combined immune gene expression, TCR sequencing and multiplex immunofluorescence to profile immune contexture across lung adenocarcinoma precursors and invasive adenocarcinoma. Resected precursor lesions (AAH, AIS, MIA) and invasive adenocarcinomas were each compared against paired morphologically normal lung tissue. The sample size was set by how many specimens were available, not by a prior power calculation. The immune data were combined with whole exome sequencing and methylation data from the same cohort of nodules. A total of around 56 patients with pulmonary nodules who underwent surgical resection were included in the overall cohort. TCR sequencing data were obtained from more than 45 patients. It was reported in the study that 105 samples were used for TCR sequencing. POLYSOLVER was used to infer class I HLA alleles from exome data, and LOHHLA was used to detect allele-specific HLA loss.

Resection was performed on patients in Japan or China between about 2013 and 2018. Two lung cancer pathologists independently reviewed H&E slides to confirm the histologic diagnosis of every case. For nucleic acid extraction, premalignant or tumor cells were enriched by macro-dissection following pathologic assessment. FFPE tissue was used for DNA isolation with the AllPrep DNA/RNA FFPE Kit. Taken from cysteine to phenylalanine, the CDR3 has 15 residues. Only CDR3 DNA is held: 45 bases, read in frame from base 1. CDR1 and CDR2, looked up from the germline V gene (reference sequence), are MNHEY and SMNVEV. V sheds 0 bases and J sheds 1 base, leaving 9 bases between their ends. Beyond this particular receptor, the publication reports: T cell clonality was highest in KRAS-mutant nodules compared with EGFR-mutant or double wild-type lesions. The findings reflected association rather than direct causation, and larger cohorts with long-term follow-up and longitudinal biopsies were considered necessary. Normal lung showed the highest clonality, whereas later-stage lesions appeared to have higher T cell density and diversity but lower clonality. Top T cell clone frequencies were highest in normal lung and appeared to decrease progressively from AAH through AIS, MIA and invasive adenocarcinoma. Because all patients were from Japan and China, applicability to Western populations was uncertain.

As to this clone: The clone's antigen remains unknown. One base away there is no much larger clone; base qualities are not given.

Using the immunoSEQ hsTCRbeta Kit, TCR beta CDR3 regions were sequenced from DNA. The original methods were these. TCR sequencing data were analysed with the ImmunoSEQ Analyzer. T cell clonality was defined as 1 minus Pielou's evenness computed on productive rearrangements. T cell diversity was measured with the inverse Simpson index on productive templates. T cell density was defined as TCR beta template counts normalized to usable DNA, with usable DNA estimated by amplifying and sequencing housekeeping genes. Two-sided Kruskal-Wallis tests were used to compare TCR metrics across histologic stages. TCRdb provides this immuneACCESS table in a form limited to in-frame rearrangements. Some clones are lacking; in checked studies, under half of them reflect an unresolved V gene, and why the rest are absent is not known. Clone size and the V and J calls come from that table; the DNA yielded D and trimming. Recorded for this sample are around 39,000 clones; roughly four fifths of them occurred a single time. Together, the top ten hold 5.5% to 7.5% of the sample.

The sequenced sample was FFPE invasive lung adenocarcinoma tissue. The intended sense of this specimen's cell subset or site label: frankly invasive lung adenocarcinoma (ADC). This receptor was identified in a person aged 55-75 years with lung adenocarcinoma. Recombination joined TRBV27 with TRBJ2-5; the D gene remains uncertain. The CDR3 has the sequence CASSLSYSFQETQYF. The DNA reads TGTGCCAGCAGTTTATCGTACAGCTTCCAAGAGACCCAGTACTTC.